These 28 T cell receptor beta chains were sequenced from one sample in a study of breast tumors, draining lymph nodes, adjacent tissues. MiXCR, applied by TCRdb to the multiplex PCR reads, yields one record per CDR3 protein. Among approximately 52,000 distinct CDR3 sequences, roughly 41% were seen once, and the ten largest hold roughly 10%. The sequencing sample was made of breast tumor tissue. These receptor sequences come from a female donor with breast cancer. Some clones in this sample may be carry-over from other donors' samples.

This clonotype appeared many times. The chain uses TRBV6-1 and TRBJ2-7; 10 bases are a match to TRBD2. The trim removed 7 bases at V and 3 bases at J, leaving 9 bases unmatched. This CDR3 has 15 amino acids. The germline CDR1 and CDR2 sequences are MNHNS and SASEGT. The CDR3 sequence is CASTPRLAGLYEQYF. As DNA, the CDR3 is TGTGCCAGCACCCCCCGACTAGCGGGCCTCTACGAGCAGTACTTC.

This clonotype was seen many times. V is TRBV5-1 and J is TRBJ2-3; 13 bases line up with TRBD2. The CDR3 is 19 residues long. Trimming removed 5 bases from V and 2 bases from J; junction bases left unmatched: 14. CDR1 is SGHRS and CDR2 is YFSETQ in the germline V gene. The CDR3 DNA is TGCGCCAGCAGTTTGCTTCGACCGGGACTAGCGGGATTCACAGATACGCAGTATTTT. Amino acid sequence: CASSLLRPGLAGFTDTQYF.

Concerning this clonotype: One junction end does not reproduce the germline sequence, and a read error may be involved. V gene TRBV20-1 combines with J gene TRBJ1-5; tentative D call: TRBD1 (5 bases). The CDR3 totals 12 residues. In germline, CDR1 is DFQATT, CDR2 SNEGSKA (reference sequence). The CDR3 nucleotides read TGCAGTGCCTTACATCCCCCGGGGCCCCAGCACTTT. This encodes CSALHPPGPQHF.

This chain connects TRBV3-1 to TRBJ1-6; D is uncertain. This CDR3 has 13 amino acids. Germline V gives CDR1 LGHDT, CDR2 YNNKEL (reference sequence). Trimming shortened V by 3 bases and J by 8 bases, and 8 bases separated the two germline ends. The CDR3 here is CASSQGWDSPLHF. CDR3 nucleotides: TGTGCCAGCAGCCAGGGGTGGGATTCACCCCTCCACTTT.

V usage is TRBV7-3 and J usage is TRBJ2-1; TRBD1 matches 8 bases. Trimming took 6 bases from V and 2 from J; bases not matched to a gene: 9. The CDR3 length is 16 residues. CDR1 and CDR2 from the germline V gene are SGHTA and FQGTGA. CDR3 nucleotides: TGTGCCAGCAGTCCCGCCGGGACAGGCCCCTACAATGAGCAGTTCTTC. Translated: CASSPAGTGPYNEQFF.

In this sample, this clonotype turned up many times. This chain links TRBV19 with TRBJ2-7; TRBD2 is a possible D gene (6 bases). The CDR3 is 11 residues long. Germline CDR1 reads LNHDA; CDR2 reads SQIVND (reference sequence). V was trimmed by 6 bases and J by 9 bases, leaving 12 bases between them. CDR3 nucleotide sequence: TGTGCCAGTAGGACCGGAGGGATGCAGTACTTC. This codes for CASRTGGMQYF.

This chain joins TRBV7-2 and TRBJ2-7, with 7 bases matching TRBD2. With V trimmed by 0 bases and J by 4 bases, 6 bases remained unmatched. Germline lookup yields CDR1 SGHTA and CDR2 FQGNSA. The CDR3 contains 15 residues. CDR3 sequence reads: CASSLAPASGYEQYF. Written as DNA, the CDR3 is TGTGCCAGCAGCTTAGCTCCGGCTAGCGGTTACGAGCAGTACTTC.

This clonotype occurred many times. V is TRBV6-5 and J is TRBJ1-1; D gene ambiguous. The CDR3 has 13 amino acids. Germline values: CDR1 MNHEY, CDR2 SVGAGI. V was cut by 8 bases and J by 3 bases, with 13 bases left in between. The CDR3 reads CASRQGPHTEAFF. The CDR3 DNA is TGTGCCAGCCGCCAAGGCCCACACACTGAAGCTTTCTTT.

The chain recombines TRBV29-1 with TRBJ2-1; a weak D match, TRBD2 (5 bases). The germline V gene encodes CDR1 SQVTM and CDR2 ANQGSEA. This CDR3 is built from 13 residues. Trimming stripped 4 bases from V and 6 bases from J, with 13 bases between. The CDR3 sequence is CSVVEGGSNEQFF. DNA of the CDR3: TGCAGCGTTGTAGAGGGTGGATCCAATGAGCAGTTCTTC.

This clonotype has a count of ten or more. The chain's CDR3 is CSVTPSYNEQFF. In DNA form, the CDR3 reads TGCAGCGTAACACCCTCCTACAATGAGCAGTTCTTC. V is TRBV29-1 and J is TRBJ2-1; D unclear. The CDR3 has 12 amino acids. V was trimmed by 6 bases and J by 0 bases, leaving 6 bases between them. Germline CDR1 and CDR2: SQVTM and ANQGSEA.

The sample holds many counts of this clonotype. The CDR3 DNA follows: TGTGCCAGTAGTATTGAGGGAGCGGGAGGGCCGGGGGAGACCCAGTACTTC. Its translation is CASSIEGAGGPGETQYF. This rearrangement joins TRBV19 to TRBJ2-5, with 10 bases fitting TRBD2. The V gene end was trimmed by 3 bases and the J gene end by 5 bases; junction bases not matched to a gene: 12. The CDR3 runs 17 residues. Germline CDR1 LNHDA, CDR2 SQIVND (reference sequence).

The chain has TRBV20-1 and TRBJ2-1, with D perhaps TRBD2 (6 bases). Trimming stripped 6 bases from V and 5 bases from J, with 11 bases between. Germline assignment: CDR1 DFQATT and CDR2 SNEGSKA (reference sequence). The CDR3 sequence is 12 residues long. In nucleotides, the CDR3 is TGCAGTGCAAGGGGACTCCACAATGAGCAGTTCTTC. Translated, it gives CSARGLHNEQFF.

In its sample, this clonotype was seen once. The V call is TRBV24-1, the J call TRBJ1-5; D not resolved. V was cut by 5 bases and J by 14 bases, with 21 bases left in between. The CDR3 has 14 amino acids. In germline, CDR1 is KGHDR, CDR2 SFDVKD. In nucleotides, the CDR3 is TGTGCCACCAGTGTTTCGAGCGGGGTCTACAATGAGCATTTT. Encoded protein: CATSVSSGVYNEHF.

This rearrangement joins TRBV7-2 to TRBJ2-3; possibly TRBD1 for D (6 bases). The germline V gene has CDR1 SGHTA and CDR2 FQGNSA. CDR3 size: 12 residues. V shed 9 bases and J shed 3 bases, with 10 bases lying between them. CDR3 nucleotide sequence: TGTGCCAGATTTAGGGGGACAGATACGCAGTATTTT. This translates into CARFRGTDTQYF.

Ten or more counts support this clonotype. The V and J genes are TRBV11-2 and TRBJ2-3; TRBD2 is a possible D gene (5 bases). Trimming left V 4 bases short and J 0 bases short, with 17 bases between. This CDR3 has 17 residues. Germline values: CDR1 SGHAT, CDR2 FQNNGV. The CDR3 is CASSSRAAAVSTDTQYF. The CDR3 region has the DNA TGTGCCAGCAGCTCGAGGGCCGCAGCAGTCAGCACAGATACGCAGTATTTT.

The chain combines TRBV20-1 with TRBJ2-5; D possibly corresponds to TRBD1 (6 bases). The CDR3 contains 14 residues. CDR1 is DFQATT, CDR2 SNEGSKA, per germline (reference sequence). With 5 bases removed from V and 5 bases from J, the gap between germline ends came to 18 bases. DNA for the CDR3: TGCAGTGCTCAAATCGATGCGCAGGGGGAGACCCAGTACTTC. This sequence encodes CSAQIDAQGETQYF.

This chain's CDR3 is CASSPGAPNEQYF. The CDR3 DNA follows: TGTGCCAGCAGCCCGGGGGCGCCCAATGAGCAGTATTTT. This rearrangement joins TRBV5-6 to TRBJ2-3; D is possibly TRBD1 or TRBD2 (6 bases each). This CDR3 has 13 residues. V gave up 4 bases and J gave up 11 bases, with 17 bases separating them. CDR1 and CDR2 (germline): SGHDT, YYEEEE.

The chain has TRBV7-3 and TRBJ1-1; D gene ambiguous. Germline CDR1 SGHTA, CDR2 FQGTGA. The CDR3 contains 13 residues. Trimming left V 5 bases short and J 9 bases short, with 16 bases between. The CDR3 nucleotides read TGTGCCAGCAGCACGACTTTTGGGCGGCAAGCTTTCTTT. Translation: CASSTTFGRQAFF.

This clonotype was counted at least ten times. The chain employs TRBV15 and TRBJ2-5; 13 bases are shared with TRBD2. Trimming cost V 3 bases and J 4 bases; bases outside gene matches: 2. Germline values: CDR1 LNHNV, CDR2 YYDKDF (reference sequence). The CDR3 is made up of 15 amino acids. CDR3 protein: CATSSRTSGRETQYF. The CDR3 region has the DNA TGTGCCACCAGCAGCAGGACTAGCGGGAGAGAGACCCAGTACTTC.

This clonotype came up many times. One end of the junction is discordant with germline, which a read error may explain. V usage is TRBV20-1 and J usage is TRBJ2-7; 8 nucleotides match TRBD1. This CDR3 is 16 amino acids long. The germline V gene encodes CDR1 DFQATT and CDR2 SNEGSKA (reference sequence). The CDR3 sequence: CSARDPGTGGTYEQYF. CDR3 coding DNA: TGCAGTGCTAGAGATCCCGGAACAGGGGGAACCTACGAACAGTACTTC.

This clonotype showed up many times. The chain combines TRBV6-4 with TRBJ2-3, with 7 bases fitting TRBD2. Germline values: CDR1 MRHNA, CDR2 SNTAGT. The V gene end was trimmed by 6 bases and the J gene end by 5 bases; junction bases not matched to a gene: 5. This CDR3 is 13 amino acids long. This CDR3 reads CASSGTGGDTQYF. CDR3 bases: TGTGCCAGCAGCGGGACGGGGGGAGATACGCAGTATTTT.

The chain links TRBV10-3 to TRBJ2-1; D possibly corresponds to TRBD1 (6 bases). CDR1 is ENHRY and CDR2 is SYGVKD in the germline V gene. V dropped 3 bases and J dropped 8 bases, with 14 bases sitting between them. The CDR3 runs to 14 residues. The CDR3 region has the DNA TGTGCCATCAGTGACTCCGTTGGGGGCCATGAGCAGTTCTTC. It is translated as CAISDSVGGHEQFF.

As regards this clonotype: The conserved closing phenylalanine or tryptophan is absent in this CDR3, likely reflecting a read error. This chain uses TRBV10-3 with TRBJ2-7; TRBD1 is a possible D gene (6 bases). Trimming removed 10 bases at V and 4 bases at J, with 17 bases between. Germline V CDR1 and CDR2: ENHRY, SYGVKD. The CDR3 sequence is 13 residues long. The CDR3 loop is CATRTNTGYEQYL. The CDR3 DNA is TGTGCCACCAGGACAAATACAGGGTACGAGCAGTACCTC.

This chain uses TRBV13 with TRBJ1-2, with a possible D match to TRBD1 (6 bases). CDR3 length: 16 residues. The germline V gene encodes CDR1 PRHDT and CDR2 FYEKMQ (reference sequence). Trimming removed 4 bases at V and 8 bases at J, with 23 bases between. The CDR3 nucleotides read TGTGCCAGCAGCTCTCAGAACACCGGGGGCGAGTGGGGCTACACCTTC. This sequence encodes CASSSQNTGGEWGYTF.

This clonotype was observed a handful of times. With a much larger clone just one base away, this may be a read error. The chain links TRBV6-6 to TRBJ1-4; 10 bases fit TRBD1. This CDR3 has 15 residues. CDR1 and CDR2 (germline): MNHNY, SVGAGI (reference sequence). In DNA, the CDR3 is TGTGCCAGCAGTCACTCAGGACAGGGGGTTGAAAAACTGTTTTTT. Translated: CASSHSGQGVEKLFF.

This clonotype has only a few counts. A much larger clone differs by one base, so this may be a read error. The J gene is TRBJ2-5, the V gene TRBV5-4; D not resolved. Germline assignment: CDR1 SGHNT and CDR2 YYREEE (reference sequence). The CDR3 loop spans 15 amino acids. Trimming took off 7 bases at V and 2 bases at J, with 18 bases between the two ends. The CDR3 loop reads CASHPFNTGQETQYF. CDR3 DNA: TGTGCCAGCCATCCATTTAATACCGGACAAGAGACCCAGTACTTC.

At least ten counts were recorded for this clonotype. This chain joins TRBV18 and TRBJ2-7; a weak D match, TRBD2 (6 bases). V lost 1 base to trimming and J lost 1 base, with 14 bases between them. Germline V lookup: CDR1 KGHSH, CDR2 LQKENI. CDR3 length: 16 amino acids. CDR3: CASSPLARGSSYEQYF. The CDR3, as DNA: TGTGCCAGCTCACCACTGGCGCGGGGTTCGTCCTACGAGCAGTACTTC. The full variable domain, completed using reference TRBV18 and TRBJ2-7, is NAGVMQNPRHLVRRRGQEARLRCSPMKGHSHVYWYRQLPEEGLKFMVYLQKENIIDESGMPKERFSAEFPKEGPSILRIQQVVRGDSAAYFCASSPLARGSSYEQYFGPGTRLTVT.

The chain employs TRBV25-1 and TRBJ2-3, with 7 positions matching TRBD1. Germline CDR1 is MGHDK and CDR2 is SYGVNS. Losses at the gene ends were 6 bases for V and 4 bases for J; bases not matched to a gene: 7. This CDR3 contains 14 residues. CDR3 sequence (DNA): TGTGCCAGCAGCCGACAGGGCAGCGCAGATACGCAGTATTTT. This gives the protein CASSRQGSADTQYF. The whole variable domain, filled in from reference TRBV25-1 and TRBJ2-3, reads EADIYQTPRYLVIGTGKKITLECSQTMGHDKMYWYQQDPGMELHLIHYSYGVNSTEKGDLSSESTVSRIRTEHFPLTLESARPSHTSQYLCASSRQGSADTQYFGPGTRLTVL.